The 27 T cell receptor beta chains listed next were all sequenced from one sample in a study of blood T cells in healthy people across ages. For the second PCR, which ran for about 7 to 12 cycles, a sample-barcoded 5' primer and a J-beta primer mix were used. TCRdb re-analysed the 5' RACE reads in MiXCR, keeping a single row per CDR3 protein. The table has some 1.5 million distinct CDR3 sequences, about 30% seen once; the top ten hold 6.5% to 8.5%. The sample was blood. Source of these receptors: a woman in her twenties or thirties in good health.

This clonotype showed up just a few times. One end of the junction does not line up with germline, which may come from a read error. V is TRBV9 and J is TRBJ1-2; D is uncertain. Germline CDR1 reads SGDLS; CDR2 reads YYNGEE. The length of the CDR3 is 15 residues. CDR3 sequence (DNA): TGTGCCAGCAGCTCTGTGAAGGGAGGCCTCTATGGCTGCACCTTC. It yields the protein CASSSVKGGLYGCTF.

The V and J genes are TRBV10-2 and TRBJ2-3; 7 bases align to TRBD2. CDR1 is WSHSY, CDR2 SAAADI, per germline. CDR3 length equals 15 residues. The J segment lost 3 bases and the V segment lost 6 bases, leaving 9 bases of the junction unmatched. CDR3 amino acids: CASRRVRELTDTQYF. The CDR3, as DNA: TGCGCCAGCAGGAGAGTGCGGGAGTTGACAGATACGCAGTATTTT.

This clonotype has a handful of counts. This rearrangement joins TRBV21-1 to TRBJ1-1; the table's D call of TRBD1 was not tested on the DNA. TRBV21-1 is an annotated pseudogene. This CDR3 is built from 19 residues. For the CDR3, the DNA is TGTGCCAGCAGCTCCCGGTGGTTTGTGCAAACAGGGGTAAGGCCTGAAGCTTTCTTT. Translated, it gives CASSSRWFVQTGVRPEAFF.

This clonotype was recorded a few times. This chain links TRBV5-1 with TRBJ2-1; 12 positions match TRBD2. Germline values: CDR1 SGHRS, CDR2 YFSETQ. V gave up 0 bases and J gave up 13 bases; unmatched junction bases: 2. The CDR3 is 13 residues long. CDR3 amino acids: CASSLASGRVQFF. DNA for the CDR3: TGCGCCAGCAGCTTGGCTAGCGGGAGGGTCCAGTTCTTC.

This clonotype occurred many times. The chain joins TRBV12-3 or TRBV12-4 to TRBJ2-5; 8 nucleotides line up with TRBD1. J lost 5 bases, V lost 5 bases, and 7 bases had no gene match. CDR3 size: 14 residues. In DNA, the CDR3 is TGTGCCAGCAGTCGGACAGGGAGTCAGGAGACCCAGTACTTC. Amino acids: CASSRTGSQETQYF.

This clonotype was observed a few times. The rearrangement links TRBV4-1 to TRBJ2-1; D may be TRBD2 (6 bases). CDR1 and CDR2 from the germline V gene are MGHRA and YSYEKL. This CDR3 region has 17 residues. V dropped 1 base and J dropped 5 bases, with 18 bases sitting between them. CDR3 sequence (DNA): TGCGCCAGCAGCCAAGGTGCTGCGGGACTCTCAGACAATGAGCAGTTCTTC. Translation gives CASSQGAAGLSDNEQFF.

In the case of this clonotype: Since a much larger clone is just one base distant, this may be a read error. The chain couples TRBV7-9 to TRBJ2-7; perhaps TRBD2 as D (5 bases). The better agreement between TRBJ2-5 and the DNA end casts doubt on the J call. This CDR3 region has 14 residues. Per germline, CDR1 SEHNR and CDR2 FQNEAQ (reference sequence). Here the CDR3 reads CASILGASRETQYF. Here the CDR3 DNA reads TGTGCCAGCATCTTAGGTGCTAGCCGGGAGACCCAGTACTTC.

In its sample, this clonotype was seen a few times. The CDR3 DNA sequence: TGCAGCGGAGGGGGGGTGACCACTGAAGCTTTCTTT. Encoded protein: CSGGGVTTEAFF. The gene calls are TRBV29-1 and TRBJ1-1; possible D gene TRBD1, 6 bases. CDR1 is SQVTM and CDR2 is ANQGSEA in the germline V gene. The CDR3 runs to 12 residues. The ends were cut back, 7 bases at V and 4 bases at J, with 13 bases in the middle.

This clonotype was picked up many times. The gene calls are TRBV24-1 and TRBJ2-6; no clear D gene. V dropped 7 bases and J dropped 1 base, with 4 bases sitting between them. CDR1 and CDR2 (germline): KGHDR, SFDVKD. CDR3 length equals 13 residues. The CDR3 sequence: CATRGSGANVLTF. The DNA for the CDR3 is TGTGCCACCAGGGGGTCTGGGGCCAACGTCCTGACTTTC.

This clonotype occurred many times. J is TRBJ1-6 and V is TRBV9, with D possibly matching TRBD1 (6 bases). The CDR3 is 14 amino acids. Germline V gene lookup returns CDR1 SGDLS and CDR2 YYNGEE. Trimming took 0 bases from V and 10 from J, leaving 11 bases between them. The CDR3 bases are TGTGCCAGCAGCGTAGCTCAGGGGAACTCACCCCTCCACTTT. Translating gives CASSVAQGNSPLHF.

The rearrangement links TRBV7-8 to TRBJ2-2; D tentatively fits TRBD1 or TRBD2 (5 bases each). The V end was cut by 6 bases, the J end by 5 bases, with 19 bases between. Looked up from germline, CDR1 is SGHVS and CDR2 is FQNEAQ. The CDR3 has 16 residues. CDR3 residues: CASSRGQGPGTGELFF. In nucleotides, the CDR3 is TGTGCCAGCAGTCGGGGTCAGGGTCCGGGGACCGGGGAGCTGTTTTTT.

For the CDR3, the DNA is TGTGCCAGCAGTCGAACCATTGGTGAGCAGTTCTTC. Translating gives CASSRTIGEQFF. The chain has TRBV25-1 and TRBJ2-1; D not resolved. Germline V gene data show CDR1 as MGHDK and CDR2 as SYGVNS. V was pared by 5 bases and J by 9 bases, with 11 bases between. The CDR3 has 12 residues. The full variable domain, its missing parts supplied by reference TRBV25-1 and TRBJ2-1, is EADIYQTPRYLVIGTGKKITLECSQTMGHDKMYWYQQDPGMELHLIHYSYGVNSTEKGDLSSESTVSRIRTEHFPLTLESARPSHTSQYLCASSRTIGEQFFGPGTRLTVL.

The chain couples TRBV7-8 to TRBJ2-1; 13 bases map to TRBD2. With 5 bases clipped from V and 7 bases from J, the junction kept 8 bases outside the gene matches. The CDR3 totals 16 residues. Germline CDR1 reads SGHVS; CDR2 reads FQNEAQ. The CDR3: CASSQLTSGGFNEQFF. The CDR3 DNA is TGTGCCAGCAGCCAGTTGACTAGCGGGGGGTTTAATGAGCAGTTCTTC.

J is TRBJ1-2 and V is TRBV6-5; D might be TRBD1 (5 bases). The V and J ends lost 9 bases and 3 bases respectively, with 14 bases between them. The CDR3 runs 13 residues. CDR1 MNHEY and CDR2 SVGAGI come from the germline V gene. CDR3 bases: TGTGCCAGTTGGGGGTGGCGCTACTATGGCTACACCTTC. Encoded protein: CASWGWRYYGYTF.

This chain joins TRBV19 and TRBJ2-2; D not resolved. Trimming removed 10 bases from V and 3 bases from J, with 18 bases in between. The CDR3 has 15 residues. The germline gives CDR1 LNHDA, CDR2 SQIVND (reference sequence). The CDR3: CATSDSGIDTGELFF. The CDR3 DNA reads TGTGCCACATCAGATAGTGGGATAGACACCGGGGAGCTGTTTTTT.

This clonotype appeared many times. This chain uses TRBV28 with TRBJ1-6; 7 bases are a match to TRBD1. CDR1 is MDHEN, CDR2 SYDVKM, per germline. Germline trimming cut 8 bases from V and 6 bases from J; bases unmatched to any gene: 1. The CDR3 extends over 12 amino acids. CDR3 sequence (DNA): TGTGCCAGCCGGGACAGTAATTCACCCCTCCACTTT. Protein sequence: CASRDSNSPLHF.

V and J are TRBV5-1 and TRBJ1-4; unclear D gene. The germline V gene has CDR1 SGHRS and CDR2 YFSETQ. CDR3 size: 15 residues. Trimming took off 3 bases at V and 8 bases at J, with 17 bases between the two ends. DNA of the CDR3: TGCGCCAGCAGCTCGGAAGGGTCGGCGGGCGAAAAACTGTTTTTT. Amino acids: CASSSEGSAGEKLFF.

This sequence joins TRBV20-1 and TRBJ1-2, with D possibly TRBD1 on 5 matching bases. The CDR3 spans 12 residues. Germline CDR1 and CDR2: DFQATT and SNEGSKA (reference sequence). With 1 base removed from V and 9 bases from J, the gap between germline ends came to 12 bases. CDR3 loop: CSARVGVYSYTF. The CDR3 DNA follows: TGCAGTGCTAGAGTGGGGGTTTATAGCTACACCTTC.

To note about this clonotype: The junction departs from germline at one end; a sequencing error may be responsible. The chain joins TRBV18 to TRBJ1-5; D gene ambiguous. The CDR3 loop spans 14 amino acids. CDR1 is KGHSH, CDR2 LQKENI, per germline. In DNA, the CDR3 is TGTGTCAGCTCACCACCGGGTTTGGATCAGCCCCAGCATTTT. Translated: CVSSPPGLDQPQHF.

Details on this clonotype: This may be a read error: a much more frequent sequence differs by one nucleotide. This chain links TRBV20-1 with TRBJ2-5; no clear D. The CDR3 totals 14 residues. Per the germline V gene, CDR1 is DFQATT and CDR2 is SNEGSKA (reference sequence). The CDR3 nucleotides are TGCAGTGCTAGACCCGACCCAAATCAAGAGACCCGGTACTTC. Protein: CSARPDPNQETRYF.

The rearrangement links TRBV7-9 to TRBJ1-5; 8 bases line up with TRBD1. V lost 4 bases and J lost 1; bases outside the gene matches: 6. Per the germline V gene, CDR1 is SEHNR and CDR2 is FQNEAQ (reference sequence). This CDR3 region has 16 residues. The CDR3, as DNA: TGTGCCAGCAGCTCTCAGGGGGCGCGGAGCAATCAGCCCCAGCATTTT. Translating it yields CASSSQGARSNQPQHF.

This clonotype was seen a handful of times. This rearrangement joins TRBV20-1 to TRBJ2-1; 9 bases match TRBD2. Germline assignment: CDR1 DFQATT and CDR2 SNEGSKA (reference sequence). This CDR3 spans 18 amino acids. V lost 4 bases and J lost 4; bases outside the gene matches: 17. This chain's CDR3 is CSAKAGTSRRAAYNEQFF. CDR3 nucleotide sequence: TGCAGTGCTAAAGCTGGGACTAGCAGGAGGGCCGCGTACAATGAGCAGTTCTTC.

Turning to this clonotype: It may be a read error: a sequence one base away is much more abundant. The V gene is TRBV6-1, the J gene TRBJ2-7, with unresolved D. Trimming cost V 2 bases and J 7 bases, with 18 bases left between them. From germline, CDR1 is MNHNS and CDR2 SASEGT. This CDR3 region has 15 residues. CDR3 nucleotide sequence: TGTGCCAGCAGTGAATTGGGTCGGACCGATAATGAGCAGTACTTC. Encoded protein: CASSELGRTDNEQYF.

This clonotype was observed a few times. The DNA of the CDR3 is TGTGCCAGCAGCGTAGGGCGGGACTCGGACATTCAGTACTTC. As protein: CASSVGRDSDIQYF. V and J are TRBV9 and TRBJ2-5; D might be TRBD2 (6 bases). The J call is uncertain, as TRBJ2-4 better fits the DNA end. The CDR3 spans 14 residues. The germline CDR1 and CDR2 sequences are SGDLS and YYNGEE.

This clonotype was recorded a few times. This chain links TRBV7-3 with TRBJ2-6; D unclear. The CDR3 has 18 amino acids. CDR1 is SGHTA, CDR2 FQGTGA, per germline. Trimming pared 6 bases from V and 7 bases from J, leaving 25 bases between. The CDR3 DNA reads TGTGCCAGCAGACCAAATGTTTTCCGAGGAGTCGGTGCCAACGTCCTGACTTTC. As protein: CASRPNVFRGVGANVLTF.

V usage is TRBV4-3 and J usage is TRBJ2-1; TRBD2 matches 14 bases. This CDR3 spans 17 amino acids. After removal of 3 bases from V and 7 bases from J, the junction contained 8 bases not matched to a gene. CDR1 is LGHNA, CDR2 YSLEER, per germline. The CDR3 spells CASSQGLGTSGSNEQFF. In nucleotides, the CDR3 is TGCGCCAGCAGCCAGGGGTTAGGGACTAGCGGGAGTAATGAGCAGTTCTTC.

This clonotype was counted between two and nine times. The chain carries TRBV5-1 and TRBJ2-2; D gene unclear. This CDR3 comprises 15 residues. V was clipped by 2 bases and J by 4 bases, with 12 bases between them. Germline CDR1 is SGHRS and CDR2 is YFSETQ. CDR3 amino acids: CASSFPEGRTGELFF. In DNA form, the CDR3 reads TGCGCCAGCAGCTTCCCAGAAGGACGCACCGGGGAGCTGTTTTTT.